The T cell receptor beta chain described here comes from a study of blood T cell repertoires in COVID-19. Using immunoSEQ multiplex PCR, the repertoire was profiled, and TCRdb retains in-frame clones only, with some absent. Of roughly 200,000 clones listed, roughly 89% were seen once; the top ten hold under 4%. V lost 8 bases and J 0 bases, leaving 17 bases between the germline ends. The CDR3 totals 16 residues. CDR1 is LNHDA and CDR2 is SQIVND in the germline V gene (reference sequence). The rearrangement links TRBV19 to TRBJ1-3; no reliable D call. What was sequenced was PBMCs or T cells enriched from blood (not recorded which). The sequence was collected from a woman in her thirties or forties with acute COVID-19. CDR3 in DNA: TGTGCCAGTCGTGGCGGAACTCATGGCTCTGGAAACACCATATATTTT. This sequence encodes CASRGGTHGSGNTIYF.